The sequence of this T cell receptor (beta chain) was determined in a study of blood T cells in healthy people across ages. Next came a second PCR, run for about 6 to 12 cycles, which used a sample-barcoded 5' primer along with a J-beta primer mix. TCRdb ran MiXCR on the 5' RACE reads and lists one entry per CDR3 protein. The data hold about 1.8 million distinct CDR3 sequences, with around 48% observed a single time. CDR3 length equals 13 residues. Looked up from germline, CDR1 is SQVTM and CDR2 is ANQGSEA. Trimming took 4 bases from V and 7 from J, leaving 14 bases between them. This clonotype was counted a few times.

This receptor was taken from a woman in her thirties or forties in good health. The sequenced sample consisted of blood. V is TRBV29-1 and J is TRBJ2-1; a weak D match, TRBD1 (6 bases). The CDR3 loop is CSVATGNYNEQFF. CDR3 bases: TGCAGCGTTGCGACAGGAAATTATAATGAGCAGTTCTTC.